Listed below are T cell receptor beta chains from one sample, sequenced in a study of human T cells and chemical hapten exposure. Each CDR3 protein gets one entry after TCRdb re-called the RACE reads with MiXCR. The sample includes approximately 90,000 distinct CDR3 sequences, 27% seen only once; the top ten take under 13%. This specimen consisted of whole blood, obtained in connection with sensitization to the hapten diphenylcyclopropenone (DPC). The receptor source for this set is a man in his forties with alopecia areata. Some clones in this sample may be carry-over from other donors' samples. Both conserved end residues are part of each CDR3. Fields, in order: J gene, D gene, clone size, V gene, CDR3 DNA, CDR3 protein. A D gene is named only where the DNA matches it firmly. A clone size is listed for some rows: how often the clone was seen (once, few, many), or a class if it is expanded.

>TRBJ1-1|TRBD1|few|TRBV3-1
TGTGCCAGCAGCCACGGACAGGGAACTTACACTGAAGCTTTCTTT
CASSHGQGTYTEAFF
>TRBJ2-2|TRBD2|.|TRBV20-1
TGCAGTGCTAGAGATCCAACTAGCGGGGTGAACACCGGGGAGCTGTTTTTT
CSARDPTSGVNTGELFF
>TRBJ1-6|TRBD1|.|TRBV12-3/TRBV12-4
TGTGCCAGCAGTGCCTACAGGGGATCACCCCTCCACTTT
CASSAYRGSPLHF
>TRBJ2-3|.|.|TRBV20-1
TGCAGTGCTAGAGGCCCGGCTCCCACAGATACGCAGTATTTT
CSARGPAPTDTQYF
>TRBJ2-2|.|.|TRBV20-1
TGCAGTGCTAGAGATCGGCAGCTAAACACCGGGGAGCTGTTTTTT
CSARDRQLNTGELFF
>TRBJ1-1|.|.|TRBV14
TGTGCCAGCAGCCCATACAGGGACGCCAGGATGAACACTGAAGCTTTCTTT
CASSPYRDARMNTEAFF
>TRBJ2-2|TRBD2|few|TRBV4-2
TGTGCCAGCAGCCTCGGAGCGGGAGTTAGCACCGGGGAGCTGTTTTTT
CASSLGAGVSTGELFF
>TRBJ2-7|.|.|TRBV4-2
TGTGCCAGCAGCCAAGAGACAGCCGGTCCCTCCGTGGAGCAGTACTTC
CASSQETAGPSVEQYF
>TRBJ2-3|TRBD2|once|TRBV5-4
TGTGCCAGCAGCTTGGCCCCGGGAGGTGGGGATACGCAGTATTTT
CASSLAPGGGDTQYF
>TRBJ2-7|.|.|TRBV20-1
TGCAGTGCCAATAACGAGCAGTACTTC
CSANNEQYF
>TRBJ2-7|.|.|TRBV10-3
TGTGCCATCAGTGAGTTCGGGCCGCCATCCTACGAGCAGTACTTC
CAISEFGPPSYEQYF
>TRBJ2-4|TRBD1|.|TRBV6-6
TGTGCCAGCAGACTCGAACCCGGGACAGGGGACATTCAGTACTTC
CASRLEPGTGDIQYF
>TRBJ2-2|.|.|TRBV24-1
TGTGCCACCAAGGGTGAGGGGGACACCGGGGAGCTGTTTTTT
CATKGEGDTGELFF
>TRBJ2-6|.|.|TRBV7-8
TGTGCCAGCACTGGGGGACGACTCGGGGCCAACGTCCTGACTTTC
CASTGGRLGANVLTF
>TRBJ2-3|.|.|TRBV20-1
TGCAGTGCCACCTCTTGGACTTCTCCCGTAGCAGATACGCAGTATTTT
CSATSWTSPVADTQYF
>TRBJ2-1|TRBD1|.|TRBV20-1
TGCAGTACCGCGGGACAGGACTCCTACAATGAGCAGTTCTTC
CSTAGQDSYNEQFF
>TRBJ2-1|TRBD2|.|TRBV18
TGTGCCAGCTCACCACCCAGCGGGAGGTTGGATGAGCAGTTCTTC
CASSPPSGRLDEQFF
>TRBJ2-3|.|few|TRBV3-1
TGTGCCAGCAGCCAAGAGAGTGAGGATACGCAGTATTTT
CASSQESEDTQYF